Below are 4 T cell receptor beta chains sequenced from a single sample in a study of T-cell memory formation after mild COVID-19. TCRdb itself ran the 5' RACE reads through MiXCR, one entry per CDR3 protein. This table holds about half a million distinct CDR3 sequences, roughly 20% found once. The sample taken for sequencing was PBMCs or a T cell subset sorted from them (not recorded which). The receptors stem from an adult woman who had mild COVID-19 (a few samples of this study predate the infection). Cell type and time point are not known.

The chain has TRBV5-4 and TRBJ2-4, with a weak D call TRBD2 (6 bases). Germline loops: CDR1 SGHNT, CDR2 YYREEE (reference sequence). V lost 0 bases to trimming and J lost 8 bases, with 15 bases between them. There are 15 residues in the CDR3. The CDR3 sequence: CASSLERGSGDIQYF. The CDR3 nucleotides read TGTGCCAGCAGCTTGGAAAGGGGATCGGGGGACATTCAGTACTTC.

The rearrangement links TRBV7-2 to TRBJ2-5, with 8 bases that match TRBD2. CDR3 length: 15 residues. In germline, CDR1 is SGHTA, CDR2 FQGNSA. V shed 7 bases and J 5 bases; nucleotides not matched to a gene: 12. CDR3 sequence reads: CASTGERGLWETQYF. CDR3 nucleotide sequence: TGTGCCAGCACCGGGGAGCGGGGGTTGTGGGAGACCCAGTACTTC.

DNA for the CDR3: TGTGCCAGCAGAGTTACTAGCCAATCAAACTATGGCTACACCTTC. It translates to CASRVTSQSNYGYTF. This chain connects TRBV6-5 to TRBJ1-2; D gene unclear. CDR3 length equals 15 residues. Trimming removed 6 bases at V and 2 bases at J, with 16 bases between. Germline CDR1 MNHEY, CDR2 SVGAGI.

The chain is built from TRBV7-9 and TRBJ1-1; TRBD1 matches 9 bases. The CDR3 is 15 amino acids. In germline, CDR1 is SEHNR, CDR2 FQNEAQ (reference sequence). J gave up 1 base and V 4 bases, and 4 bases lay outside the gene matches. This chain's CDR3 is CASSYQTGGNTEAFF. The CDR3 region has the DNA TGTGCCAGCAGCTATCAGACAGGGGGGAACACTGAAGCTTTCTTT.